The present T cell receptor (beta chain) was sequenced within a study of response to subunit inactivated influenza vaccine. Concerning this clonotype: What it binds is not known. A junction end diverges from the germline sequence, so it may reflect a read error.

Germline V gives CDR1 DFQATT, CDR2 SNEGSKA (reference sequence). CDR3 size: 13 residues. Study results and limitations: Only a handful of new T cells, the authors suggested, are recruited with each seasonal influenza vaccination.

A single record per CDR3 protein comes from TCRdb applying MiXCR to the RT-PCR reads. The repertoire holds 450,000 to 700,000 distinct CDR3 sequences, with 12% to 15% as singletons. The sequence came from a man aged 45-65 years who received an inactivated influenza vaccine. This sequence joins TRBV20-1 and TRBJ2-5; D may be TRBD1 (6 bases). Sequencing used PBMCs from blood, obtained about 13 days after vaccination. The CDR3 loop is CSARDRYQETQYF. In nucleotides, the CDR3 is TGCAGTGCGAGAGACAGGTACCAAGAGACCCAGTACTTC.